The 27 T cell receptor beta chains reported below all come from one sample, sequenced in a study of T cells in Graves' hyperthyroidism and ophthalmopathy. The source material, RNA transcripts, was used to amplify TCR beta CDR3 regions. The primer set for the first-round RT-PCR of the TCR CDR3 was HTBI. TCRdb itself ran the multiplex PCR reads through MiXCR, one entry per CDR3 protein. The sample lists 500,000 to 600,000 distinct CDR3 sequences, 16% occurring once. The sequencing input was blood. Source of these receptors: a woman aged 18-29 years with Graves' hyperthyroidism.

The rearrangement uses TRBV27 and TRBJ2-7; D not certain. This CDR3 region has 15 residues. Germline V gene lookup returns CDR1 MNHEY and CDR2 SMNVEV (reference sequence). Trimming stripped 8 bases from V and 0 bases from J, with 17 bases between. The CDR3 bases are TGTGCCAGCGACGTTCTGTCAGCCCCCTCCTACGAGCAGTACTTC. It yields the protein CASDVLSAPSYEQYF.

This clonotype was observed many times. This chain uses TRBV28 with TRBJ2-1; D may be TRBD1 or TRBD2 (6 bases each). Trimming shortened V by 6 bases and J by 8 bases, and 11 bases separated the two germline ends. Germline V CDR1 and CDR2: MDHEN, SYDVKM. This CDR3 is built from 12 residues. CDR3 sequence (DNA): TGTGCCAGCAGCCCCGGGGGCGATGAGCAGTTCTTC. This sequence encodes CASSPGGDEQFF. Looking up the rest from reference TRBV28 and TRBJ2-1 gives the full variable domain: DVKVTQSSRYLVKRTGEKVFLECVQDMDHENMFWYRQDPGLGLRLIYFSYDVKMKEKGDIPEGYSVSREKKERFSLILESASTNQTSMYLCASSPGGDEQFFGPGTRLTVL.

For this clonotype: A read error is possible here, since a much larger clone lies one base away. The V gene is TRBV28, the J gene TRBJ1-2, with D possibly TRBD1 on 6 matching bases. Looked up from germline, CDR1 is MDHEN and CDR2 is SYDVKM. This CDR3 contains 13 residues. The CDR3 DNA is TGTGCCAGCAGTTACGGGGGACCGGGGGGCTGCACCTTC. It codes for CASSYGGPGGCTF.

This clonotype was observed at least ten times. One end of the junction does not line up with germline, which may come from a read error. The rearrangement joins TRBV7-2 to TRBJ1-2; D uncertain. There are 15 residues in the CDR3. Germline loops: CDR1 SGHTA, CDR2 FQGNSA. The CDR3 region is CASSLDAQTNSGYTF. CDR3 nucleotide sequence: TGTGCCAGCAGCTTAGACGCCCAAACTAACTCTGGCTACACCTTC.

The chain combines TRBV7-9 with TRBJ1-2; D is perhaps TRBD1 (5 bases). This CDR3 has 15 residues. CDR1 and CDR2 (germline): SEHNR, FQNEAQ (reference sequence). V shed 1 base and J shed 3 bases, with 12 bases lying between them. The CDR3 DNA reads TGTGCCAGCAGCTTAGGACAGTCCATTGACTATGGCTACACCTTC. Amino acid sequence: CASSLGQSIDYGYTF.

Comments on this clonotype: A much more abundant neighbour one base away suggests this may be a read error. The chain employs TRBV20-1 and TRBJ2-7; 7 nucleotides line up with TRBD2. Germline loops: CDR1 DFQATT, CDR2 SNEGSKA (reference sequence). This CDR3 contains 14 residues. The CDR3 loop reads CSARDPPRDYEPYF. The CDR3 coding sequence is TGCAGTGCTAGGGACCCGCCCCGGGACTACGAGCCGTACTTC.

The rearrangement uses TRBV27 and TRBJ1-6, with D possibly matching TRBD1 (5 bases). The CDR3 consists of 15 residues. The germline V gene has CDR1 MNHEY and CDR2 SMNVEV (reference sequence). The V gene lost 5 bases and the J gene lost 0 bases, with 8 bases spanning the gap. The CDR3 region has the DNA TGTGCCAGCAGTAAACAGGCCTCCTATAATTCACCCCTCCACTTT. This translates into CASSKQASYNSPLHF.

This clonotype has at least ten counts. This chain links TRBV14 with TRBJ2-5; D uncertain. Germline V gene sequence: CDR1 SGHDN, CDR2 FVKESK. Trimming removed 1 base at V and 2 bases at J, with 14 bases between. CDR3 length: 16 residues. The CDR3: CASSQGGSARQETQYF. CDR3 sequence (DNA): TGTGCCAGCAGCCAAGGAGGATCAGCGCGACAAGAGACCCAGTACTTC.

This clonotype was observed at least ten times. J is TRBJ1-1 and V is TRBV11-2; TRBD1 might be the D (5 bases). The germline gives CDR1 SGHAT, CDR2 FQNNGV. With 4 bases removed from V and 0 bases from J, the gap between germline ends came to 12 bases. The CDR3 runs 15 residues. In DNA form, the CDR3 reads TGTGCCAGCAGCTCGGTGACAGCCATGAACACTGAAGCTTTCTTT. Amino acids: CASSSVTAMNTEAFF.

This clonotype occurred a few times. The chain has TRBV27 and TRBJ2-1, with 7 bases identical to TRBD2. The CDR3 length is 11 residues. From germline, CDR1 is MNHEY and CDR2 SMNVEV (reference sequence). The ends lost 5 bases at V and 13 bases at J; junction bases unmatched: 5. The CDR3 DNA reads as TGTGCCAGCAGTCGGGCGGGGGTTCAGTTCTTC. It encodes CASSRAGVQFF.

This clonotype was seen many times. The rearrangement joins TRBV2 to TRBJ1-2; 9 bases map to TRBD1. Germline CDR1 reads SNHLY; CDR2 reads FYNNEI. J was trimmed by 7 bases and V by 8 bases; bases with no gene match: 5. The CDR3 covers 12 residues. The CDR3 sequence is CASEQGALGYTF. CDR3 in DNA: TGTGCCAGCGAACAGGGGGCGCTTGGCTACACCTTC.

This clonotype has just a few counts. The rearrangement uses TRBV15 and TRBJ1-2, with 7 bases fitting TRBD1. Losses at the gene ends were 0 bases for V and 4 bases for J; bases not matched to a gene: 5. The CDR3 extends over 15 amino acids. CDR1 and CDR2 (germline): LNHNV, YYDKDF (reference sequence). The CDR3 nucleotides are TGTGCCACCAGCAGAGATGAAGGGACAGCCTATGGCTACACCTTC. Protein: CATSRDEGTAYGYTF.

The rearrangement uses TRBV12-3 or TRBV12-4 and TRBJ1-5; D gene uncertain. V lost 5 bases and J 3 bases, leaving 8 bases between the germline ends. This CDR3 is 13 amino acids long. The CDR3 spells CASSQSINQPQHF. Written as DNA, the CDR3 is TGTGCCAGCAGTCAATCGATCAATCAGCCCCAGCATTTT.

Ten or more counts support this clonotype. The chain carries TRBV7-9 and TRBJ2-7, with TRBD2 matching over 12 bases. CDR1 SEHNR and CDR2 FQNEAQ come from the germline V gene (reference sequence). The CDR3 sequence is 16 residues long. V lost 4 bases, J lost 3 bases, and 7 bases stayed unmatched. The CDR3 sequence: CASSSPTSGRFYEQYF. The CDR3 coding sequence is TGTGCCAGCAGCTCTCCAACTAGCGGGAGGTTCTACGAGCAGTACTTC.

This clonotype was seen many times. The chain couples TRBV28 to TRBJ2-7; no firm D call. Germline values: CDR1 MDHEN, CDR2 SYDVKM. V lost 7 bases and J 3 bases, leaving 10 bases between the germline ends. CDR3 size: 12 residues. DNA of the CDR3: TGTGCCAGCACCAGGACGAACTACGAGCAGTACTTC. Its protein product is CASTRTNYEQYF.

This clonotype was found many times. The chain joins TRBV5-5 to TRBJ1-1, with D unclear. CDR1 is SGHKS and CDR2 is YYEKEE in the germline V gene (reference sequence). CDR3 length: 15 residues. V lost 4 bases and J lost 4, with 17 bases in between. The CDR3 coding sequence is TGTGCCAGCAGCCGGGAGGGCAGTGGAGTCACTGAAGCTTTCTTT. The encoded protein is CASSREGSGVTEAFF. The full variable domain, rest sourced from reference TRBV5-5 and TRBJ1-1, is DAGVTQSPTHLIKTRGQQVTLRCSPISGHKSVSWYQQVLGQGPQFIFQYYEKEERGRGNFPDRFSARQFPNYSSELNVNALLLGDSALYLCASSREGSGVTEAFFGQGTRLTVV.

This clonotype was recorded a few times. V and J are TRBV12-3 or TRBV12-4 and TRBJ1-4; 7 bases align to TRBD1. This CDR3 has 16 residues. V lost 5 bases and J lost 6; bases outside the gene matches: 12. CDR3 region: CASSQLRTGGDEKLFF. CDR3 nucleotides: TGTGCCAGCAGTCAACTCAGGACAGGCGGGGATGAAAAACTGTTTTTT.

This clonotype was found a few times. The chain couples TRBV6-2 or TRBV6-3 to TRBJ1-2, with a weak D call TRBD1 (6 bases). The germline V gene encodes CDR1 MNHEY and CDR2 SVGEGT. Trimming shortened V by 4 bases and J by 4 bases, and 16 bases separated the two germline ends. The CDR3 extends over 15 amino acids. CDR3: CASSWTEASFYGYTF. CDR3 nucleotide sequence: TGTGCCAGCAGTTGGACAGAAGCCTCATTCTATGGCTACACCTTC.

The CDR3 nucleotides read TGCAGTGCTAGGCCCCGGGGGGCGGTCTACGAGCAGTACTTC. Its protein is CSARPRGAVYEQYF. The chain uses TRBV20-1 and TRBJ2-7, with a weak D call TRBD2 (7 bases). V gave up 3 bases and J gave up 3 bases, with 15 bases separating them. CDR3 length equals 14 residues. Germline CDR1 and CDR2: DFQATT and SNEGSKA (reference sequence).

This clonotype was recorded many times. V usage is TRBV4-2 and J usage is TRBJ2-7, with unresolved D. Trimming shortened V by 4 bases and J by 4 bases, and 11 bases separated the two germline ends. This CDR3 is 13 amino acids long. Germline V gene lookup returns CDR1 LGHNA and CDR2 YNFKEQ. CDR3 DNA sequence: TGTGCCAGCAGCCCCTTTCGGCAGTACGAGCAGTACTTC. This encodes CASSPFRQYEQYF.

The J gene is TRBJ2-1, the V gene TRBV7-9; no clear D gene. The CDR3 runs 16 residues. Germline loops: CDR1 SEHNR, CDR2 FQNEAQ (reference sequence). Trimming stripped 3 bases from V and 9 bases from J, with 21 bases between. CDR3 sequence reads: CASSFPPPTKTGEQFF. CDR3 bases: TGTGCCAGCAGCTTTCCACCACCGACAAAGACGGGTGAGCAGTTCTTC.

Ten or more counts support this clonotype. This chain joins TRBV10-2 and TRBJ1-5; the D is unclear. Germline-derived CDR1 and CDR2 are WSHSY and SAAADI. V lost 2 bases and J lost 9, with 17 bases in between. This CDR3 contains 15 residues. CDR3 in DNA: TGCGCCAGCAGTGAGGACACACGTAACCCATCGCCCCAGCATTTT. Amino acids: CASSEDTRNPSPQHF.

In its sample, this clonotype was seen many times. The chain carries TRBV6-2 or TRBV6-3 and TRBJ2-7, with D unresolved. Per germline, CDR1 MNHEY and CDR2 SVGEGT. Trimming removed 0 bases at V and 2 bases at J, with 11 bases between. This CDR3 has 15 residues. The CDR3 DNA follows: TGTGCCAGCAGTTACTCGAGGCAGCTAGCCTACGAGCAGTACTTC. This translates into CASSYSRQLAYEQYF.

This clonotype was found many times. CDR3 region: CASQQDGRADTQYF. The CDR3 nucleotides read TGTGCCAGCCAACAGGACGGACGGGCAGATACGCAGTATTTT. The gene calls are TRBV19 and TRBJ2-3, with D possibly being TRBD1 (5 bases). This CDR3 contains 14 residues. V lost 9 bases and J 4 bases, leaving 17 bases between the germline ends. Germline V gene data show CDR1 as LNHDA and CDR2 as SQIVND (reference sequence).

This clonotype appeared a few times. This chain connects TRBV24-1 to TRBJ2-2; D unclear. Trimming took off 5 bases at V and 2 bases at J, with 8 bases between the two ends. The germline gives CDR1 KGHDR, CDR2 SFDVKD. The CDR3 is made up of 14 amino acids. In DNA form, the CDR3 reads TGTGCCACCAGTGGGGCAGGTAACACCGGGGAGCTGTTTTTT. As protein: CATSGAGNTGELFF.

This clonotype occurred many times. The V and J genes are TRBV11-2 and TRBJ2-7, with D possibly being TRBD2 (6 bases). This CDR3 contains 15 residues. Trimming took off 1 base at V and 5 bases at J, with 15 bases between the two ends. The germline V gene encodes CDR1 SGHAT and CDR2 FQNNGV. In nucleotides, the CDR3 is TGTGCCAGCAGCTTAGCGGCTAGCGCCCTTAACGAGCAGTACTTC. Its protein is CASSLAASALNEQYF.

The rearrangement links TRBV19 to TRBJ1-2; possible D gene TRBD1, 5 bases. The germline V gene encodes CDR1 LNHDA and CDR2 SQIVND (reference sequence). This CDR3 is built from 16 residues. V lost 4 bases, J lost 4 bases, and 19 bases lay in between. This CDR3 is CASSNPGWGRSYGYTF. The CDR3 DNA sequence: TGTGCCAGTAGTAATCCGGGGTGGGGACGGAGCTATGGCTACACCTTC.